The sequence of this T cell receptor beta chain was determined in a study of CD8+ T cells in alopecia areata. Comments on this clone: What it binds is unknown.

The CDR3 is made up of 15 amino acids. Germline V gene lookup returns CDR1 LGHNT and CDR2 FRNRAP. V shed 3 bases, J shed 5 bases, and the junction held 4 bases outside the gene matches. Extracted RNA was reverse transcribed, and the resulting cDNA served as sequencing template. TCRdb's table, derived via immunoSEQ multiplex PCR, lists solely in-frame clones and lacks some. The sample has around 290,000 clones, roughly 64% seen once; the top ten hold around 1.7%. Study results and caveats: In scalp, tofacitinib significantly decreased clonality and expanded CD8+ clones among the top 100. Amid tofacitinib therapy, many expanded lesional clones stayed present in scalp and blood.

Treatment noted: oral pan-JAK inhibitor, 5-10 mg twice daily. This rearrangement joins TRBV12-5 to TRBJ1-6, with 7 positions matching TRBD1. The sequence derives from a human donor with alopecia areata. This material consisted of CD4+ T cells sorted from blood, taken at week 24, from a patient treated with tofacitinib. The CDR3 region has the DNA TGTGCTAGTGGTTTATCAGGGGGGAATAATTCACCCCTCCACTTT. Translated, it gives CASGLSGGNNSPLHF.